This TCR beta chain derives from a study of shared clonotypes between healthy human individuals. Study-wide background: Donors had three CD4 naive, three CD4 memory, two CD8 naive and one CD8 memory plate apiece.

Authors' analysis steps: Filtering differed, since immunoSEQ gave only junction sequences and no quality scores. Using immunoSEQ multiplex PCR, the repertoire was profiled, and TCRdb retains in-frame clones only, with some absent. The V and J calls and clone size come from that table; D and trimming were worked out from the DNA. This table holds more than 2 million clones, approximately 95% found once. As concerns this clone: In the same sample, other DNA sequences code for this CDR3.

Germline-derived CDR1 and CDR2 are SNHLY and FYNNEI. The V end was cut by 3 bases, the J end by 7 bases, with 10 bases between. The CDR3 length is 13 residues. The sequence was obtained from a man younger than 35 in good health. The V call is TRBV2, the J call TRBJ1-5; D is perhaps TRBD1 (5 bases). The sequenced sample was naive CD4+ T cells sorted from blood. Subset: CD45RA+ positively selected. CDR3 residues: CASSDQGGQPQHF. The CDR3 region has the DNA TGTGCCAGCAGTGACCAGGGAGGACAGCCCCAGCATTTT.